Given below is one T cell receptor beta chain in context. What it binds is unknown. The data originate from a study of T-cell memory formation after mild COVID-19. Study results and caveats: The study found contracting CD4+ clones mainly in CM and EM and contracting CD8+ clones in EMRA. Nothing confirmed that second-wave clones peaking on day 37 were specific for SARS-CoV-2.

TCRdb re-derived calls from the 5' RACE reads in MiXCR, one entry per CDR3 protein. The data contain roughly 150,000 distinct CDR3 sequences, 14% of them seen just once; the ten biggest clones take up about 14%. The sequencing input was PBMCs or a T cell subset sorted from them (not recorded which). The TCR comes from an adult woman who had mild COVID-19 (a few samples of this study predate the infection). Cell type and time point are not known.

In nucleotides, the CDR3 is TGTGCCAGCAGCCCCCGGCTGTCTAGCACAGATACGCAGTATTTT. It is translated as CASSPRLSSTDTQYF. The rearrangement links TRBV7-9 to TRBJ2-3; D is uncertain. The CDR3 consists of 15 residues. Trimming cost V 5 bases and J 0 bases, with 12 bases left between them. Germline-derived CDR1 and CDR2 are SEHNR and FQNEAQ (reference sequence).